One and the same sample provided the 2 T cell receptor beta chains below, sequenced in a study of T cells in Graves' hyperthyroidism and ophthalmopathy (dated by TCRdb to the late 2010s). Receptor amplification or capture employed multiplex PCR. TCRdb names Illumina HiSeq 2000 as the instrument used. The TCR beta CDR3 regions were amplified from the RNA transcripts. A first-round RT-PCR of the TCR CDR3 used the HTBI primer set with the Qiagen OneStep RT-PCR kit. TCRdb took the public reads, trimmed them with fastp at Q25, ran MiXCR for clone calling and kept in-frame beta chains. CDR3 protein sequences are deduplicated, and each keeps its most common genes and DNA. This sample lists 530,000 or so distinct CDR3 sequences; 35% to 55% were detected once. The ten biggest clones cover around 8% of the sample. Material for sequencing was peripheral blood or thyroid tissue (not recorded which). All receptors come from a woman under 30 with Graves' hyperthyroidism.

Remarks on this clonotype: A much larger clonotype is one base distant, so this may be a read error. The missing conserved phenylalanine or tryptophan at the end of this CDR3 makes a read error likely. This chain links TRBV5-1 with TRBJ2-7, with TRBD1 as a possible D gene (6 bases). V lost 7 bases and J 4 bases, leaving 15 bases between the germline ends. The germline V gene encodes CDR1 SGHRS and CDR2 YFSETQ. The CDR3 totals 13 residues. CDR3 loop: CASGLAGAYEQYL. The CDR3 bases are TGCGCCAGCGGGTTGGCAGGGGCGTACGAGCAGTACCTC.

This chain links TRBV7-3 with TRBJ1-6; TRBD1 is a possible D gene (6 bases). The length of the CDR3 is 17 residues. Germline CDR1 and CDR2: SGHTA and FQGTGA. V lost 5 bases and J 4 bases, leaving 18 bases between the germline ends. The CDR3 region has the DNA TGTGCCAGCAGCCCTGACACCGGGACACCTTATAATTCACCCCTCCACTTT. As protein: CASSPDTGTPYNSPLHF.